This T cell receptor beta chain comes out of a study of blood T cells in healthy people across ages. CDR1 SGHTA and CDR2 FQGNSA come from the germline V gene. The CDR3 runs 15 residues. V dropped 5 bases and J dropped 0 bases, with 10 bases sitting between them. This clonotype was counted only a few times. The second PCR ran about 6 to 12 cycles with a sample-barcoded 5' primer and J-beta primers. Tags on each cDNA molecule came from a template-switch adaptor with 12 random nucleotides. TCRdb fed the 5' RACE reads into MiXCR, producing one record per CDR3 protein. The sample shows 1.5 million to 2 million distinct CDR3 sequences, around 36% of them seen only once.

This TCR derives from a woman in her 30s in good health. Source material: blood. The genes are TRBV7-2 and TRBJ1-4; D not resolved. The DNA of the CDR3 is TGTGCCAGCAGCCCCCTAGTTGCAACTAATGAAAAACTGTTTTTT. Protein sequence: CASSPLVATNEKLFF.